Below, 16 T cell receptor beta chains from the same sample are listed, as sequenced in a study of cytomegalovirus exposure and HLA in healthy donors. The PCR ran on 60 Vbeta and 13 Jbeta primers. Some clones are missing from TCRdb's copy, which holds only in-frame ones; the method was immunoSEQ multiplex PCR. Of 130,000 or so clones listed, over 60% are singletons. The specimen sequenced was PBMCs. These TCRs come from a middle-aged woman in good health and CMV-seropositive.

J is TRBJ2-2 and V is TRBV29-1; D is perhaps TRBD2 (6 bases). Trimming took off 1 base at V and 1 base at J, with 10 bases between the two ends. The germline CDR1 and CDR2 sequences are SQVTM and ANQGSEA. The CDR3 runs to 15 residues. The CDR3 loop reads CSVEGRDLNTGELFF. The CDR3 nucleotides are TGCAGCGTTGAAGGGAGGGACCTGAACACCGGGGAGCTGTTTTTT.

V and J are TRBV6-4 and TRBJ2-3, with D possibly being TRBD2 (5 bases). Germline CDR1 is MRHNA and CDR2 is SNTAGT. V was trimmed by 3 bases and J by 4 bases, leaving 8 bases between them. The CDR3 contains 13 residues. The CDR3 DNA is TGTGCCAGCAGTGAAGAGGGAGCAGATACGCAGTATTTT. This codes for CASSEEGADTQYF.

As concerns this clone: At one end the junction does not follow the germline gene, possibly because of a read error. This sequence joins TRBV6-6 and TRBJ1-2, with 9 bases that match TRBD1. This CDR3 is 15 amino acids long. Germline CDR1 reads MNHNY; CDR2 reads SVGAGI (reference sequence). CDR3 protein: CASSYSGQGSYGYIF. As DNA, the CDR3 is TGTGCCAGCAGTTACTCGGGACAGGGTAGCTATGGCTACATCTTC.

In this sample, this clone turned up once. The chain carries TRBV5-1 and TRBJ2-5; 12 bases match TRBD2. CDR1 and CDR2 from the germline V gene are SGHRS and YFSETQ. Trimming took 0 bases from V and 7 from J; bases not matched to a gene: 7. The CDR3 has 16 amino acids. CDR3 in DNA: TGCGCCAGCAGCTTGGTTACTAGCGGGGGGACCGGGACCCAGTACTTC. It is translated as CASSLVTSGGTGTQYF. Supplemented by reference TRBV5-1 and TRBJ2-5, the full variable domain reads KAGVTQTPRYLIKTRGQQVTLSCSPISGHRSVSWYQQTPGQGLQFLFEYFSETQRNKGNFPGRFSGRQFSNSRSEMNVSTLELGDSALYLCASSLVTSGGTGTQYFGPGTRLLVL.

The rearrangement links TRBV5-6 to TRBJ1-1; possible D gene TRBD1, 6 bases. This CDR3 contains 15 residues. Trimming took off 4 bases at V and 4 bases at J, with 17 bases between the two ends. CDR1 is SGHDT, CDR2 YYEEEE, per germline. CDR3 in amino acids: CASSQQGGRSTEAFF. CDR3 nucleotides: TGTGCCAGCAGCCAACAAGGGGGTAGGAGCACTGAAGCTTTCTTT.

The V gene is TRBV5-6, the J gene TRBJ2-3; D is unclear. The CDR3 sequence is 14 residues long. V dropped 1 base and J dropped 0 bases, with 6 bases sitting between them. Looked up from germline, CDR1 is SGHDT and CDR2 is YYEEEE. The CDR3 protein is CASSLTASTDTQYF. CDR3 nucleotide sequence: TGTGCCAGCAGCTTGACAGCTAGCACAGATACGCAGTATTTT.

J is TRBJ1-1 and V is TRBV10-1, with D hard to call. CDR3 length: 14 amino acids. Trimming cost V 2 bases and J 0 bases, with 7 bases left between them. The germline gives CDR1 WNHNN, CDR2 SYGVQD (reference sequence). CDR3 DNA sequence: TGCGCCAGCAGTGAGGGCGGTCTGAACACTGAAGCTTTCTTT. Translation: CASSEGGLNTEAFF.

CDR3 DNA sequence: TGTGCCAGCAGCGTAGCACCGGACAGGGCAGAGACCCAGTACTTC. It encodes CASSVAPDRAETQYF. The J gene is TRBJ2-5, the V gene TRBV9; 8 bases match TRBD1. Germline V gene data show CDR1 as SGDLS and CDR2 as YYNGEE. Trimming cost V 0 bases and J 4 bases; bases outside gene matches: 5. CDR3 length: 15 amino acids. Drawing the rest from reference TRBV9 and TRBJ2-5, the complete variable domain is DSGVTQTPKHLITATGQRVTLRCSPRSGDLSVYWYQQSLDQGLQFLIQYYNGEERAKGNILERFSAQQFPDLHSELNLSSLELGDSALYFCASSVAPDRAETQYFGPGTRLLVL.

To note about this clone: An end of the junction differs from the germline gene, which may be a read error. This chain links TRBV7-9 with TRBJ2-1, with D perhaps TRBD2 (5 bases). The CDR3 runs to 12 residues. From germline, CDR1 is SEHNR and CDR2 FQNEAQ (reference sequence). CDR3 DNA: TGTTCCAGCAGCCAACCGGGGAGTGAGCAGTTCTTC. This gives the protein CSSSQPGSEQFF.

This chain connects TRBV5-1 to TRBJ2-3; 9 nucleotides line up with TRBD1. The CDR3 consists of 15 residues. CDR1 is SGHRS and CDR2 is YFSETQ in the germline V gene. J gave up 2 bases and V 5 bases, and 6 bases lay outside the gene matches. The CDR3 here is CASRPGTGPTDTQYF. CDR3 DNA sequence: TGCGCCAGCAGACCCGGGACAGGGCCCACAGATACGCAGTATTTT. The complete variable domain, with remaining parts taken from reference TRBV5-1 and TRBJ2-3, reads KAGVTQTPRYLIKTRGQQVTLSCSPISGHRSVSWYQQTPGQGLQFLFEYFSETQRNKGNFPGRFSGRQFSNSRSEMNVSTLELGDSALYLCASRPGTGPTDTQYFGPGTRLTVL.

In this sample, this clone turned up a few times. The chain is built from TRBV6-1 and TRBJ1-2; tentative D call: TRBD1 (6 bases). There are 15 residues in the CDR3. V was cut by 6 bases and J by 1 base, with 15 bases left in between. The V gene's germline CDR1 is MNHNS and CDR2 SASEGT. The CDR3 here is CASRQTGFGNYGYTF. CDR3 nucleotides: TGTGCCAGCAGGCAGACAGGATTCGGTAACTATGGCTACACCTTC.

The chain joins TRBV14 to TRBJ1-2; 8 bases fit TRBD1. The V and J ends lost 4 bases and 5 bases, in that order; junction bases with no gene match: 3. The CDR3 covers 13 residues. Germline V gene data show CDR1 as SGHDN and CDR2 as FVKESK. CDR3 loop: CASSPDRGYGYTF. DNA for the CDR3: TGTGCCAGCAGCCCAGACAGGGGATATGGCTACACCTTC.

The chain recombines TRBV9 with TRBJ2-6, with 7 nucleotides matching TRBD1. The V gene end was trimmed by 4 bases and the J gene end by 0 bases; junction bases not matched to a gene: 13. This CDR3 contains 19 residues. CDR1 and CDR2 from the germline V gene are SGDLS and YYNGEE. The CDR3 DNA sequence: TGTGCCAGCAGCACCCCCCGGGGACAGCACCGCTCTGGGGCCAACGTCCTGACTTTC. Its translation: CASSTPRGQHRSGANVLTF.

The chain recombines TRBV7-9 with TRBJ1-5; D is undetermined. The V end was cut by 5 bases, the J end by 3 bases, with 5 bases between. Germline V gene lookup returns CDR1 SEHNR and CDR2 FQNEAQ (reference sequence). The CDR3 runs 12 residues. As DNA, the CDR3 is TGTGCCAGCAGCCACTCCAATCAGCCCCAGCATTTT. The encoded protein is CASSHSNQPQHF.

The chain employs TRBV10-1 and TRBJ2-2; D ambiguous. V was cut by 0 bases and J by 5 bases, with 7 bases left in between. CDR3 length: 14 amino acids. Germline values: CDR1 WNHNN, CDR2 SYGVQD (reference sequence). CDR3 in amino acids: CASSESAETGELFF. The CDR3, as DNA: TGCGCCAGCAGTGAGTCTGCGGAAACCGGGGAGCTGTTTTTT.

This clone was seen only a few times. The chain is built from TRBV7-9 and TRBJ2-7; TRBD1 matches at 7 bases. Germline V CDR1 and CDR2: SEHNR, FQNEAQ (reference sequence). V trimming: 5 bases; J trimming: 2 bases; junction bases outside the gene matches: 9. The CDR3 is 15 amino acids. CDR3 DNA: TGTGCCAGCAGCCCCAGCTGGGACAGAGCCTACGAGCAGTACTTC. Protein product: CASSPSWDRAYEQYF.